This T cell receptor beta chain emerged from a study of cytomegalovirus exposure and HLA in healthy donors. Study information: Within an early data release were about 80 million unique TCRs drawn from HLA-typed donors. General study results and limits: In a later analysis, common viral pathogens appeared linked to several of the most significant clusters. An assumption of roughly uniform sequencing depth across donors underlay the presence/absence analyses.

Concerning this clone: What it recognizes is unknown.

The CDR3 covers 17 residues. V lost 4 bases to trimming and J lost 7 bases; unmatched junction nucleotides: 16. CDR1 is SGDLS, CDR2 YYNGEE, per germline. Primers: 60 Vbeta forward and 13 Jbeta reverse. This table comes from immunoSEQ multiplex PCR, and its TCRdb copy is limited to in-frame clones, with some not included. This table holds about 170,000 clones, 65% to 80% found once. The sample consisted of PBMCs. The chain couples TRBV9 to TRBJ2-2; TRBD2 aligns across 7 bases. This clonotype was sampled from a woman between 45 and 60 years old in good health and CMV-seropositive. The CDR3 protein is CASSPRGFGGLGGELFF. Here the CDR3 DNA reads TGTGCCAGCAGCCCCCGGGGGTTCGGGGGGTTAGGCGGGGAGCTGTTTTTT.